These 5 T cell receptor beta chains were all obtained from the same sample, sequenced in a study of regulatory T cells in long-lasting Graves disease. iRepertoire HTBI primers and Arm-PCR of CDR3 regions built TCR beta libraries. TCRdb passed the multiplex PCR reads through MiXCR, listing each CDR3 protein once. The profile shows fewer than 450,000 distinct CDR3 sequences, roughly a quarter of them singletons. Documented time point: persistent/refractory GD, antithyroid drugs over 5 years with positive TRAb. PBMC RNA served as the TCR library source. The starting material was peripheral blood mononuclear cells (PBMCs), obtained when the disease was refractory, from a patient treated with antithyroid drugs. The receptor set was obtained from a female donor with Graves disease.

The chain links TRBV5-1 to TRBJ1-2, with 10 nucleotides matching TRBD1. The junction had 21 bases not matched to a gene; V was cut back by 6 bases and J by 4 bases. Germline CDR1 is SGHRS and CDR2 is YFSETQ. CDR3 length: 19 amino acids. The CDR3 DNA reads TGCGCCAGCACCCCCGTCCCCGGGACAGGGGCCGTACCTGGCTATGGCTACACCTTC. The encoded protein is CASTPVPGTGAVPGYGYTF.

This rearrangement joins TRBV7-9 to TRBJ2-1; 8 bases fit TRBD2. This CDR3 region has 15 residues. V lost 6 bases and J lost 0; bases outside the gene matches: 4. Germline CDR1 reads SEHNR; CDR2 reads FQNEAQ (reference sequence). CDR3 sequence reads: CASSDSGNSYNEQFF. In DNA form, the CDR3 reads TGTGCCAGCAGTGATAGCGGGAACTCCTACAATGAGCAGTTCTTC.

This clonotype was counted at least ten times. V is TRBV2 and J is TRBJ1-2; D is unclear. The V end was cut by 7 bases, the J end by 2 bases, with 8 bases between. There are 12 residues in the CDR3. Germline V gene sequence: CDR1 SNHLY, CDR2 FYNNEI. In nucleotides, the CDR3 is TGTGCCAGCACCTGGGCCAACTATGGCTACACCTTC. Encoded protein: CASTWANYGYTF.

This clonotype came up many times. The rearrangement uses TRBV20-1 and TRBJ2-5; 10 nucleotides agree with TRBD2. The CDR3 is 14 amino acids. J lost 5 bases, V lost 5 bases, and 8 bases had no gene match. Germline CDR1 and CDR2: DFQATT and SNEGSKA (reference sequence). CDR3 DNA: TGCAGTGCTCGAGGGCTAGCGGGAGAGGAGACCCAGTACTTC. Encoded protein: CSARGLAGEETQYF.

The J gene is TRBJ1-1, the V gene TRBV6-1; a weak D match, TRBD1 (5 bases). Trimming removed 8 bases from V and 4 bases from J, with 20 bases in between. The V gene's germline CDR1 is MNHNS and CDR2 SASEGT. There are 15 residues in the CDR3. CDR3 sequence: CASLFAGTRGTEAFF. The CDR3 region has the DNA TGTGCCAGCCTATTCGCAGGGACCCGAGGCACTGAAGCTTTCTTT.